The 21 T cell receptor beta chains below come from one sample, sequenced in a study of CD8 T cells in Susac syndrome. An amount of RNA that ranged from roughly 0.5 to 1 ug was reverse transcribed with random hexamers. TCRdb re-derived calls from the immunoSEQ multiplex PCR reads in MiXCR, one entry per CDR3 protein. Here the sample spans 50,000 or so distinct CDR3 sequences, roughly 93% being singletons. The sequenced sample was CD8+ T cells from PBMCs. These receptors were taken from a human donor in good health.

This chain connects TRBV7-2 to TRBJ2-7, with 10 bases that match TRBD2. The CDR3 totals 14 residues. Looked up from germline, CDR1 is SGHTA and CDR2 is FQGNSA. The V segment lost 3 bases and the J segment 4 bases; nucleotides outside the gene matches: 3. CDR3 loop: CASSFPGLAYEQYF. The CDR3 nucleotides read TGTGCCAGCAGCTTCCCGGGACTAGCGTACGAGCAGTACTTC.

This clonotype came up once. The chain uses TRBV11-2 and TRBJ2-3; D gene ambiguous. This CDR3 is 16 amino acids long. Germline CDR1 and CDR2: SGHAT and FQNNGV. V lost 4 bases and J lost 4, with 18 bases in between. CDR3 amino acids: CASSSLLAPPADTQYF. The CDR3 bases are TGTGCCAGCAGCTCGCTTCTTGCACCACCCGCAGATACGCAGTATTTT. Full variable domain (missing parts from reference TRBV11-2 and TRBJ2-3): EAGVAQSPRYKIIEKRQSVAFWCNPISGHATLYWYQQILGQGPKLLIQFQNNGVVDDSQLPKDRFSAERLKGVDSTLKIQPAKLEDSAVYLCASSSLLAPPADTQYFGPGTRLTVL.

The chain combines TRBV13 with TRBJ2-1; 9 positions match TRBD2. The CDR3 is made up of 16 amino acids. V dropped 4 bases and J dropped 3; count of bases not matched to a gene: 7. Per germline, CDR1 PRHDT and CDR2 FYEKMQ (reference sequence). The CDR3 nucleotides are TGTGCCAGCAGCTCCTTCTCGACTAGCGGCTACAATGAGCAGTTCTTC. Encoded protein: CASSSFSTSGYNEQFF.

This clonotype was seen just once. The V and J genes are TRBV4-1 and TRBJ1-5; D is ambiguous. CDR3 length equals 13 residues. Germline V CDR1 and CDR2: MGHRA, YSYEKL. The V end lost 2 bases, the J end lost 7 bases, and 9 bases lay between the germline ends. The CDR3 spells CASSQTENQPQHF. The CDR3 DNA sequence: TGCGCCAGCAGCCAAACAGAGAACCAGCCCCAGCATTTT.

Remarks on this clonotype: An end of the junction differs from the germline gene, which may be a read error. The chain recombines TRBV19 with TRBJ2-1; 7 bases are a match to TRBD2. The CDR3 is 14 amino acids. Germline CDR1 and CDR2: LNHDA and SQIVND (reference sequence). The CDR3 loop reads CATREGIGYNEQFF. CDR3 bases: TGCGCCACCAGGGAGGGCATTGGATACAATGAGCAGTTCTTC. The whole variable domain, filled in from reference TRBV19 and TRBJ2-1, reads DGGITQSPKYLFRKEGQNVTLSCEQNLNHDAMYWYRQDPGQGLRLIYYSQIVNDFQKGDIAEGYSVSREKKESFPLTVTSAQKNPTAFYLCATREGIGYNEQFFGPGTRLTVL.

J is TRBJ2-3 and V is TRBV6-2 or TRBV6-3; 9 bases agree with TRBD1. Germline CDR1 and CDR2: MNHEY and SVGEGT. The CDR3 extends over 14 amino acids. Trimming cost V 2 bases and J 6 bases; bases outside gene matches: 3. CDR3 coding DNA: TGTGCCAGCAGTTACGGAGGGACAGGGGATACGCAGTATTTT. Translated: CASSYGGTGDTQYF.

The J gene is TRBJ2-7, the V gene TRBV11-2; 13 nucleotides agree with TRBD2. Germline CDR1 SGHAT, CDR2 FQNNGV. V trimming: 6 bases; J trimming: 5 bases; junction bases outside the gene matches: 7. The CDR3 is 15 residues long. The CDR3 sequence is CASSRTSGSYNEQYF. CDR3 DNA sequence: TGTGCCAGCAGTCGGACTAGCGGGAGTTACAACGAGCAGTACTTC.

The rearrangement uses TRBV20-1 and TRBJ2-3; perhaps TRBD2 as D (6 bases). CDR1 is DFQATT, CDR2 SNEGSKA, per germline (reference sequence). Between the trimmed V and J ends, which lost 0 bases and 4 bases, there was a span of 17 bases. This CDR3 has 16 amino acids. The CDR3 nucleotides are TGCAGTGCTAGAGATTACCGGGAGTGGTTCGCAGATACGCAGTATTTT. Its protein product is CSARDYREWFADTQYF.

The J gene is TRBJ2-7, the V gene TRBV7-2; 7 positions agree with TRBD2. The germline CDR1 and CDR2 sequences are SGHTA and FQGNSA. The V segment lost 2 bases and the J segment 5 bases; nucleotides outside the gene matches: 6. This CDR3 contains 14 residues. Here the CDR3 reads CASSLNGRFNEQYF. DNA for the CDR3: TGTGCCAGCAGCTTAAACGGGAGGTTCAACGAGCAGTACTTC.

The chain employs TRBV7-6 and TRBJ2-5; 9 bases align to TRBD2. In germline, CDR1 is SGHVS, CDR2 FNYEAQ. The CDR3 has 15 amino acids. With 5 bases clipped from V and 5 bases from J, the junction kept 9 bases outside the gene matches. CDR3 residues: CASSLGLASGETQYF. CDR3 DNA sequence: TGTGCCAGCAGCCTAGGACTAGCGAGCGGGGAGACCCAGTACTTC.

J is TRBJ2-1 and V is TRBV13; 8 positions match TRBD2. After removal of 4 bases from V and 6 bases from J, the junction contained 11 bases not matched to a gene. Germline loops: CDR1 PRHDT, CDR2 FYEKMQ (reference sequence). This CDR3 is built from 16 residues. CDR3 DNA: TGTGCCAGCAGCTCCCGGACTAGCTCCCCTCGCAATGAGCAGTTCTTC. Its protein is CASSSRTSSPRNEQFF.

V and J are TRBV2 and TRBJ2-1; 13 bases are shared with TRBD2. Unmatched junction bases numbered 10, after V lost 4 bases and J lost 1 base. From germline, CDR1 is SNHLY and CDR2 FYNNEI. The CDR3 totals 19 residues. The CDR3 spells CASSGAGLAGEGSYNEQFF. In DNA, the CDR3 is TGTGCCAGCAGTGGGGCCGGACTAGCGGGAGAGGGGTCCTACAATGAGCAGTTCTTC.

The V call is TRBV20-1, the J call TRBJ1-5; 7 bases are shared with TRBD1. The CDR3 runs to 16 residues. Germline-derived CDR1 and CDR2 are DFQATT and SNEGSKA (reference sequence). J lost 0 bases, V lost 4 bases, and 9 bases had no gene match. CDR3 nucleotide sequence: TGCAGTGCTAAAGGACAGGATTACGTTAGCAATCAGCCCCAGCATTTT. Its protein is CSAKGQDYVSNQPQHF.

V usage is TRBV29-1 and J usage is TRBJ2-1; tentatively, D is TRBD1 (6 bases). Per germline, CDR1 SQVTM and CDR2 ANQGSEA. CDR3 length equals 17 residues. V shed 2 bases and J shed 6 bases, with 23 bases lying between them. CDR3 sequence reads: CSVENQITGLRFNEQFF. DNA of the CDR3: TGCAGCGTTGAAAACCAAATAACAGGGTTAAGGTTCAATGAGCAGTTCTTC.

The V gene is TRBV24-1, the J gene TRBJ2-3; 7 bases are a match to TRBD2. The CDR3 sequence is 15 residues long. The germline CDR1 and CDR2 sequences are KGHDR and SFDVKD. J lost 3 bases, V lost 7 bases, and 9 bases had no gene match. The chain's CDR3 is CATSPGERDTDTQYF. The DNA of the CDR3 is TGTGCCACCAGCCCCGGGGAGCGGGATACAGATACGCAGTATTTT.

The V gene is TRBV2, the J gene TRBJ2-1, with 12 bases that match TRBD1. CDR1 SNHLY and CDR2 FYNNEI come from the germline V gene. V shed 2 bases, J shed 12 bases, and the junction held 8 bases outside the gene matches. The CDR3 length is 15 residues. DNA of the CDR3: TGTGCCAGCAGTGAAATGGGACAGGGGGCGCGTGGGCAGTTCTTC. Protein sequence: CASSEMGQGARGQFF.

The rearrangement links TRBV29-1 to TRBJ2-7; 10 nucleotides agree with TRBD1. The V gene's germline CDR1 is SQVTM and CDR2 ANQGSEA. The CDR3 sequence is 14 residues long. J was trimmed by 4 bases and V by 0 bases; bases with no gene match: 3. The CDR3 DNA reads TGCAGCGTTGAAGATCGGGACAGGGGTTACGAGCAGTACTTC. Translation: CSVEDRDRGYEQYF.

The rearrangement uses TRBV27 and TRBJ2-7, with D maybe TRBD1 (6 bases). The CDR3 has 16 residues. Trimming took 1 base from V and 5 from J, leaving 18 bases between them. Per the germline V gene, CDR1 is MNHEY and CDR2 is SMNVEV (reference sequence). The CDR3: CASSLWAGTKGDEQYF. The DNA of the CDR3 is TGTGCCAGCAGTTTATGGGCAGGGACGAAGGGGGACGAGCAGTACTTC.

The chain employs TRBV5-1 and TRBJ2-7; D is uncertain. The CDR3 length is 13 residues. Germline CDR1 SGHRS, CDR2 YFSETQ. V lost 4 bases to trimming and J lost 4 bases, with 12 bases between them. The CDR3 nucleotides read TGCGCCAGCAGCCCCCTGTCTGGGTACGAGCAGTACTTC. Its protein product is CASSPLSGYEQYF.

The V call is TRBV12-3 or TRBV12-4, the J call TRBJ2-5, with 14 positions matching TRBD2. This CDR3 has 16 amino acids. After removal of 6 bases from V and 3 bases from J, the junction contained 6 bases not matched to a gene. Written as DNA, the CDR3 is TGTGCCAGCAGGAGACTAGCGGGAGGGCCGGAAGAGACCCAGTACTTC. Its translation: CASRRLAGGPEETQYF.

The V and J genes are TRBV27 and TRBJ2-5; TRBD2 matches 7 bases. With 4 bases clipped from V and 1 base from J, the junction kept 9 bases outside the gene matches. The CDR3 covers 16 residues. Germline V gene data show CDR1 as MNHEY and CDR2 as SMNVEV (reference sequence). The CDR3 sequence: CASSSLIAGLQETQYF. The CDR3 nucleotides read TGTGCCAGCAGTTCTCTAATAGCGGGCCTCCAAGAGACCCAGTACTTC.